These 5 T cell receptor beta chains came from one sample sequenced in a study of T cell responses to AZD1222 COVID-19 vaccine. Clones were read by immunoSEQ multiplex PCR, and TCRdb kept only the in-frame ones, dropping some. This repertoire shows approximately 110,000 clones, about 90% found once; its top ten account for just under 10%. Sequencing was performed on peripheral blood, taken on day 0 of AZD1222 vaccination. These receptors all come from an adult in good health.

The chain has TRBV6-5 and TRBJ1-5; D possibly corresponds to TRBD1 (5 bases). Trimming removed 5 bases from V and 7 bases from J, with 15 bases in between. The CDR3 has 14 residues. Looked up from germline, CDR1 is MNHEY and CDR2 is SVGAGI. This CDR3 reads CASSRQLDWQPQHF. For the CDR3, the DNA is TGTGCCAGCAGTCGACAGCTAGATTGGCAGCCCCAGCATTTT.

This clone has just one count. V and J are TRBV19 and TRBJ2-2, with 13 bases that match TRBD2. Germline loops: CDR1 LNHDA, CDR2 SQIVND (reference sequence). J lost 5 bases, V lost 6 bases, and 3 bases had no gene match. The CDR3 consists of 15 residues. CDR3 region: CASRRGLAGTGELFF. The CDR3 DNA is TGTGCCAGTAGAAGGGGACTAGCGGGAACCGGGGAGCTGTTTTTT.

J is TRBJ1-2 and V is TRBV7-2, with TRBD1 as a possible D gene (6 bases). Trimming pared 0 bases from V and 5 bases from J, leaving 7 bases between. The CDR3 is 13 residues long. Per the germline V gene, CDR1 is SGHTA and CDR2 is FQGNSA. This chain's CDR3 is CASSLAGGYGYTF. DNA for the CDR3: TGTGCCAGCAGCTTAGCAGGGGGGTATGGCTACACCTTC.

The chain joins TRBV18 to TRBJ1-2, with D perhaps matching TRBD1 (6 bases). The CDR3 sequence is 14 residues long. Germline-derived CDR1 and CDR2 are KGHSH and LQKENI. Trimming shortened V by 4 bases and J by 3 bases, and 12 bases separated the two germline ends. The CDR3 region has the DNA TGTGCCAGCTCACGACGGGACAACGACTATGGCTACACCTTC. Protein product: CASSRRDNDYGYTF.

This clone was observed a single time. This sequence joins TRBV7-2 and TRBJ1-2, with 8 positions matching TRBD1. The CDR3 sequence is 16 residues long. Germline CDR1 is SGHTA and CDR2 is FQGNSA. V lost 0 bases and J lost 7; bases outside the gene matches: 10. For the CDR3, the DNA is TGTGCCAGCAGCTTAGCCGGTGGACAGGGCCTCTCTGGCTACACCTTC. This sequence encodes CASSLAGGQGLSGYTF. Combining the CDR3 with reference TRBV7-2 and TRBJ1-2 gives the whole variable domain GAGVSQSPSNKVTEKGKDVELRCDPISGHTALYWYRQSLGQGLEFLIYFQGNSAPDKSGLPSDRFSAERTGGSVSTLTIQRTQQEDSAVYLCASSLAGGQGLSGYTFGSGTRLTVV.